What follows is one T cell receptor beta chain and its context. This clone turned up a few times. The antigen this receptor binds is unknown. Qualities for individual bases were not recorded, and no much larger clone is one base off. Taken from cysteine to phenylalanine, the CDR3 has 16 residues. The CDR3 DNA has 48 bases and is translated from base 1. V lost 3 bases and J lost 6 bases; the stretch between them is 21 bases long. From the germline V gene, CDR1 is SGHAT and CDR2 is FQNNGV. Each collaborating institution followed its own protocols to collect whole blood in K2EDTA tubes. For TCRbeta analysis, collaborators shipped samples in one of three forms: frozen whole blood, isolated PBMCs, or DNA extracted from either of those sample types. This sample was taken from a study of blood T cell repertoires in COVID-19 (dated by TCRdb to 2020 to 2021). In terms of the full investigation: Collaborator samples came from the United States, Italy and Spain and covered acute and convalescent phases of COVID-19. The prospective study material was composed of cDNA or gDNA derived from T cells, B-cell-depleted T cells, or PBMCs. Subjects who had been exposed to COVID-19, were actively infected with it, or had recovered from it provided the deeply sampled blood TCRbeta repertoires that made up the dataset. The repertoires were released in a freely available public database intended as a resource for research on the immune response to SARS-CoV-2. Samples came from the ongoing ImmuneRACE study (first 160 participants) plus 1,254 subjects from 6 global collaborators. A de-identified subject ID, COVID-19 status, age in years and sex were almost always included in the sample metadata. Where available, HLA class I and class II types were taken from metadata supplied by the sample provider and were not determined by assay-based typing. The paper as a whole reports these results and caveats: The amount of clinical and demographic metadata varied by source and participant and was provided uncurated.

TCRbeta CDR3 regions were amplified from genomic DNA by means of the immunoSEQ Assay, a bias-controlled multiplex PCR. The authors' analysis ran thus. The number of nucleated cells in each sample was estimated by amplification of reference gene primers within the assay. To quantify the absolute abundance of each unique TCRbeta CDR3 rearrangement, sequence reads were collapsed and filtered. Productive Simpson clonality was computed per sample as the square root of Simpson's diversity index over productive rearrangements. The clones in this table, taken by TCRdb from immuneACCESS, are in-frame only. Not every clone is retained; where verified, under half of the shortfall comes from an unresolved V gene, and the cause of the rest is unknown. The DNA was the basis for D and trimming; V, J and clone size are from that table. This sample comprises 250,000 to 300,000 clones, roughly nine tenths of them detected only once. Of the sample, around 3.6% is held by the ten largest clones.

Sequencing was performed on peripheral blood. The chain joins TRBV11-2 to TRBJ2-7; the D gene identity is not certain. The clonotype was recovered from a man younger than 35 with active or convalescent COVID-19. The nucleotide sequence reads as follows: TGTGCCAGCAGCTTCGGTCGGGTCTCCCCTTTGGTCGAGCAGTACTTC. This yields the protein CASSFGRVSPLVEQYF.